The entry that follows covers one TCR beta chain sequence. Its antigen is unknown. The sample originates from a study of identical twins. Notes on the study in general: Among monozygotic twins, out-of-frame TCR alpha sharing exceeded what models predicted. Invariant MAIT and iNKT cells could partly confound zero-insertion analyses.

TCRdb re-derived calls from the 5' RACE reads in MiXCR, one entry per CDR3 protein. The table records 250,000 to 300,000 distinct CDR3 sequences, approximately 8.6% of them present only once. These sequences were also reported in another study, on yellow fever vaccine responses in identical twins.

Specimen: CD8+ T cells sorted from blood. This receptor was identified in a woman aged 18-29 years in good health.

CDR3: CASSLAVLPEAFF. The CDR3, as DNA: TGTGCCAGCAGCTTAGCAGTGCTCCCCGAAGCTTTCTTT. The chain combines TRBV11-2 with TRBJ1-1; D call uncertain. V dropped 1 base and J dropped 8 bases, with 11 bases sitting between them. The CDR3 spans 13 residues. Looked up from germline, CDR1 is SGHAT and CDR2 is FQNNGV.